These 3 T cell receptor beta chains share one sample of origin, sequenced in a study of blood T cell repertoires in COVID-19. Assay used: immunoSEQ multiplex PCR; TCRdb lists only in-frame clones, some missing. There are 250,000 to 400,000 clones in the sample; 90% occur only once, and 2.6% lies in the top ten. The sequencing sample was made of PBMCs or T cells enriched from blood (not recorded which). These receptors originate from a man in his sixties who had recovered from COVID-19.

The rearrangement joins TRBV5-1 to TRBJ1-4; TRBD1 matches at 7 bases. The V and J ends lost 3 bases and 3 bases, in that order; junction bases with no gene match: 5. Per germline, CDR1 SGHRS and CDR2 YFSETQ. This CDR3 has 15 amino acids. The CDR3 DNA is TGCGCCAGCAGCTCTACGGGACAGCCTAATGAAAAACTGTTTTTT. Amino acid sequence: CASSSTGQPNEKLFF.

The chain has TRBV5-1 and TRBJ2-5, with 8 bases matching TRBD1. Unmatched junction bases numbered 10, after V lost 4 bases and J lost 5 bases. There are 15 residues in the CDR3. CDR1 is SGHRS and CDR2 is YFSETQ in the germline V gene. Here the CDR3 reads CASSGQGWPEETQYF. The DNA for the CDR3 is TGCGCCAGCAGCGGACAGGGATGGCCGGAGGAGACCCAGTACTTC.

This clone was seen repeatedly, ten times or more. This rearrangement joins TRBV4-2 to TRBJ1-1; D remains ambiguous. This CDR3 is built from 18 residues. Trimming pared 0 bases from V and 0 bases from J, leaving 17 bases between. The germline V gene encodes CDR1 LGHNA and CDR2 YNFKEQ. The CDR3 protein is CASSQELGIAGMNTEAFF. CDR3 bases: TGTGCCAGCAGCCAAGAATTAGGTATCGCGGGCATGAACACTGAAGCTTTCTTT.